This entry describes one T cell receptor beta chain. The entry originates in a study of shared clonotypes between healthy human individuals. As for the study in general: Three plates each covered CD4 naive and memory; CD8 naive two, CD8 memory one.

Trimming left V 3 bases short and J 3 bases short, with 5 bases between. This CDR3 has 13 residues. The germline gives CDR1 SGHTA, CDR2 FQGNSA. Replicate PCRs from sorted subsets contained approximately 220 ng DNA, which is 30,000 to 35,000 T cell genomes. The method was immunoSEQ multiplex PCR; TCRdb's version includes in-frame clones alone and lacks a portion of them. This sample yields approximately 2.5 million clones, of which approximately 94% are seen a single time; 0.36% belongs to the top ten. This sequence joins TRBV7-2 and TRBJ2-2; D is ambiguous. The receptor was derived from a man aged 18 to 35 in good health. Some clones in this sample may be carry-over from other donors' samples. Material: naive CD4+ T cells from PBMCs. As to subset: CD45RA+ positively selected. Written as DNA, the CDR3 is TGTGCCAGCAGCTTTGGGCACACCGGGGAGCTGTTTTTT. It encodes CASSFGHTGELFF.